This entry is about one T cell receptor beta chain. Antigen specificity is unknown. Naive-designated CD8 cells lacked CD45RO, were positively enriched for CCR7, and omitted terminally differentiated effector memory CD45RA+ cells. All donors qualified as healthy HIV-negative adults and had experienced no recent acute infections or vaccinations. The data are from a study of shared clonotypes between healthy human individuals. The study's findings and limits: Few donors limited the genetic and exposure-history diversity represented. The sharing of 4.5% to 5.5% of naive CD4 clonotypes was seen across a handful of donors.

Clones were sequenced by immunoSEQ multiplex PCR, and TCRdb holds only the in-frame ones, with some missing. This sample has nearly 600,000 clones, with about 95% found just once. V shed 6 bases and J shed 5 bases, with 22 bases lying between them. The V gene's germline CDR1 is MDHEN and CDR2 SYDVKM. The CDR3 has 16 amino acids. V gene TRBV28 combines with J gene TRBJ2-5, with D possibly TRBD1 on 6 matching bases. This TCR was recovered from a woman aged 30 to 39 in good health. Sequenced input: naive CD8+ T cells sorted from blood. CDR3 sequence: CASRGDTQTPLETQYF. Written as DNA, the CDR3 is TGTGCCAGCAGGGGGGACACACAGACCCCTCTCGAGACCCAGTACTTC.